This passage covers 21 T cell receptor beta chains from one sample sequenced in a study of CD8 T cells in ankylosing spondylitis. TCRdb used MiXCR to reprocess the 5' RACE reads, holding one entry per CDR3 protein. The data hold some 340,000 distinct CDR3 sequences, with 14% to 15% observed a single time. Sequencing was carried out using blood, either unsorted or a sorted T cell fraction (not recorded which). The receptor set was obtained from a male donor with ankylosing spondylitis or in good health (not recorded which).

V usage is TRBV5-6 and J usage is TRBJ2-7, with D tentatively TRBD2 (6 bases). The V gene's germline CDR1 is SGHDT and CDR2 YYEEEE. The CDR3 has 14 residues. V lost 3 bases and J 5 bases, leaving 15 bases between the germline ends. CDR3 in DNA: TGTGCCAGCAGCTGGGGTAGCGGAGACGACGAGCAGTACTTC. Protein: CASSWGSGDDEQYF.

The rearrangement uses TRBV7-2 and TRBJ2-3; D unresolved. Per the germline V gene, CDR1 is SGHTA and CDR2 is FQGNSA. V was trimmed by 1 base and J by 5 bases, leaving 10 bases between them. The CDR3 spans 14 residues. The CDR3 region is CASSLGANKDTQYF. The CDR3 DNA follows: TGTGCCAGCAGCTTAGGGGCAAACAAAGATACGCAGTATTTT.

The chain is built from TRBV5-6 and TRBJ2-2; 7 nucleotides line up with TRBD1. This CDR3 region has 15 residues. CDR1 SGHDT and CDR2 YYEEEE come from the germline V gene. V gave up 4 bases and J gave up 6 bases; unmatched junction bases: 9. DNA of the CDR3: TGTGCCAGCAGCCTAACTACAGGGGTTCCCGGGGAGCTGTTTTTT. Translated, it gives CASSLTTGVPGELFF.

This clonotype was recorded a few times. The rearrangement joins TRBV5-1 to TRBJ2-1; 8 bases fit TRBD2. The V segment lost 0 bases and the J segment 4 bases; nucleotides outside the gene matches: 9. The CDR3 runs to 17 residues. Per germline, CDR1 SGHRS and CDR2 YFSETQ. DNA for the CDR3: TGCGCCAGCAGCTTGGCTAAAACTAGCGGAGCTTACAATGAGCAGTTCTTC. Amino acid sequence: CASSLAKTSGAYNEQFF.

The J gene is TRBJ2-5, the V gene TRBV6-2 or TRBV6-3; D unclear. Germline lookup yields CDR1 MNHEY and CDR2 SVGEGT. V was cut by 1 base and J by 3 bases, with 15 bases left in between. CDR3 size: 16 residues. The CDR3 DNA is TGTGCCAGCAGTTACTATTCTAGTACAGCGAAAGAGACCCAGTACTTC. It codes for CASSYYSSTAKETQYF.

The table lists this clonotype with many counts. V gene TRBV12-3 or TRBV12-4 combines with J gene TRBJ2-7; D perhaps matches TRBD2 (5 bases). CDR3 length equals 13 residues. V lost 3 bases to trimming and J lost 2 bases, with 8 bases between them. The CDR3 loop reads CASSFYGAYEQYF. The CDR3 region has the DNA TGTGCCAGCAGTTTCTACGGGGCCTACGAGCAGTACTTC.

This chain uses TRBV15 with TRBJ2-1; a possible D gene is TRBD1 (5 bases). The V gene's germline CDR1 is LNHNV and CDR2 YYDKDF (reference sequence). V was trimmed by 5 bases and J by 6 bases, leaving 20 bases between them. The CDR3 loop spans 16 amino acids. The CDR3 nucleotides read TGTGCCACCAGCTCCATGGGGCTACCTTGGGGCAATGAGCAGTTCTTC. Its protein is CATSSMGLPWGNEQFF. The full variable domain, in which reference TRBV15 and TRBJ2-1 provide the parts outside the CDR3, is DAMVIQNPRYQVTQFGKPVTLSCSQTLNHNVMYWYQQKSSQAPKLLFHYYDKDFNNEADTPDNFQSRRPNTSFCFLDIRSPGLGDTAMYLCATSSMGLPWGNEQFFGPGTRLTVL.

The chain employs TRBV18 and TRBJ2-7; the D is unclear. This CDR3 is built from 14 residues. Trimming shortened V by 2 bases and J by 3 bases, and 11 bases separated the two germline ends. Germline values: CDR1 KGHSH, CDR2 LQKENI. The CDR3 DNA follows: TGTGCCAGCTCACCAGAGATTAGTGGCTACGAGCAGTACTTC. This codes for CASSPEISGYEQYF.

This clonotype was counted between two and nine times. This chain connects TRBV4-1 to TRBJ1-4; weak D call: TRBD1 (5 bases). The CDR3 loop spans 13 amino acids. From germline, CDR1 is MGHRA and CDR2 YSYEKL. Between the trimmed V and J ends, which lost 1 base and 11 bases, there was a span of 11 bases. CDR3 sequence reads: CASSQAGTEKLFF. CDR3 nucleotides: TGCGCCAGCAGCCAAGCCGGGACCGAGAAACTGTTTTTT.

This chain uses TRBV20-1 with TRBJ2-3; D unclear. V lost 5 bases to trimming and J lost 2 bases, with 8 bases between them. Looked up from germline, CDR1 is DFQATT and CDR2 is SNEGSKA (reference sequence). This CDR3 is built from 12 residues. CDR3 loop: CSAYRSTDTQYF. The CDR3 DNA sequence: TGCAGTGCTTACCGCTCCACAGATACGCAGTATTTT.

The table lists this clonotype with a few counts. CDR3 DNA sequence: TGTGCCAGCAGTCGATGGTGGGACCCGCTACGGGAGACCCAGTACTTC. Amino acid sequence: CASSRWWDPLRETQYF. This chain joins TRBV12-3 or TRBV12-4 and TRBJ2-5, with D perhaps being TRBD1 or TRBD2 (5 bases each). The CDR3 is 16 amino acids. With 5 bases removed from V and 5 bases from J, the gap between germline ends came to 21 bases.

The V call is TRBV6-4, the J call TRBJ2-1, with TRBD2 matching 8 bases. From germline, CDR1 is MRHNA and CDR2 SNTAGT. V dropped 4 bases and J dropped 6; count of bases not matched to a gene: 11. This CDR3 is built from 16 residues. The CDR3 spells CASSVIAGPLGNEQFF. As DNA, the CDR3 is TGTGCCAGCAGTGTAATAGCGGGGCCCCTCGGCAATGAGCAGTTCTTC.

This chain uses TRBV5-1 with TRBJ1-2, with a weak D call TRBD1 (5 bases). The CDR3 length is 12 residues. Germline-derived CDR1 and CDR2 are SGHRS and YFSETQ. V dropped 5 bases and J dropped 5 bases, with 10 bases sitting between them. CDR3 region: CASRPTDYGYTF. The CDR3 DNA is TGCGCCAGCAGGCCGACAGATTATGGCTACACCTTC.

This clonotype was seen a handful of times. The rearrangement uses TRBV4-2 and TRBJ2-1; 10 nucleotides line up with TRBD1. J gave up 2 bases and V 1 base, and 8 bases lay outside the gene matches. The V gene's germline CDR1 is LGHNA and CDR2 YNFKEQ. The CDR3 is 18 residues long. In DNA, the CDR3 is TGTGCCAGCAGCCAAGCGGGACAGGGGTTTGGAGCCTACAATGAGCAGTTCTTC. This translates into CASSQAGQGFGAYNEQFF.

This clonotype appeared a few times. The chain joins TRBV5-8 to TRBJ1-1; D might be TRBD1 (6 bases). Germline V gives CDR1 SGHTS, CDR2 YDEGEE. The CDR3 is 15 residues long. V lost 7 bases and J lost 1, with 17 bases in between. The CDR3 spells CASHPGGHRNTEAFF. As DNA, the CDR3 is TGTGCCAGCCATCCCGGGGGACACCGGAACACTGAAGCTTTCTTT.

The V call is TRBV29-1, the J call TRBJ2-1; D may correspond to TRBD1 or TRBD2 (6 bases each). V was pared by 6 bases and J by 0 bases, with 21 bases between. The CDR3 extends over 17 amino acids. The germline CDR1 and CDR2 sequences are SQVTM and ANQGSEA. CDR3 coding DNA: TGCAGCGTAAGGGGGGCGCCCGCCCGACGCTCCTACAATGAGCAGTTCTTC. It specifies CSVRGAPARRSYNEQFF.

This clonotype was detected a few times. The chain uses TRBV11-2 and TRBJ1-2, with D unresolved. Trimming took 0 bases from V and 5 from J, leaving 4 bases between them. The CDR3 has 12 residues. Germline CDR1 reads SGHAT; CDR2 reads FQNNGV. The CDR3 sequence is CASSLEQYGYTF. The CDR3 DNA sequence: TGTGCCAGCAGCTTAGAACAATATGGCTACACCTTC.

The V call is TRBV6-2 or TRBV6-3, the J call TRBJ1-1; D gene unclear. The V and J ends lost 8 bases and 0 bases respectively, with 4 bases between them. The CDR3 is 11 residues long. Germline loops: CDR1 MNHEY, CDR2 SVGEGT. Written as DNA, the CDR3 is TGTGCCAGCGTTATGAACACTGAAGCTTTCTTT. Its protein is CASVMNTEAFF.

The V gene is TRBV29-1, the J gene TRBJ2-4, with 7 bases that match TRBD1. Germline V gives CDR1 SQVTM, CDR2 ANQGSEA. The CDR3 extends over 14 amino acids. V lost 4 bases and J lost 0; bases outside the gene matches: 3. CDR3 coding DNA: TGCAGCGTTGTAACAGGGGTAGCCAAAAACATTCAGTACTTC. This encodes CSVVTGVAKNIQYF.

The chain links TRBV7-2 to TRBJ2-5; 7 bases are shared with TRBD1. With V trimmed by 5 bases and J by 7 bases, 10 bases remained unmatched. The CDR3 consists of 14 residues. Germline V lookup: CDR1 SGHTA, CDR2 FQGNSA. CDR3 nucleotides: TGTGCCAGCAGCGGGGACAGCGCTAGGGCGACCCAGTACTTC. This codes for CASSGDSARATQYF.

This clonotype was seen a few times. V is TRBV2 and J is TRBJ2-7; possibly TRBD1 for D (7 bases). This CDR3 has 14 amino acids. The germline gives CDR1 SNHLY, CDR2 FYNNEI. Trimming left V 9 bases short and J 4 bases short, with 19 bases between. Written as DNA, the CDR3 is TGTGCCAGTCTCCCGGAGACAGGGAGGTACGAGCAGTACTTC. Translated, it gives CASLPETGRYEQYF.